A selection of T cell receptor beta chains follows, all from one sample in a study of shared clonotypes between healthy human individuals. Method: immunoSEQ multiplex PCR; TCRdb's copy keeps in-frame clones and lacks some. This table has about 680,000 clones, about 90% appearing once. The sequenced sample consisted of naive CD8+ T cells sorted from blood. These receptors came from a young man in good health. Both conserved end residues are part of each CDR3. Fields, in order: V gene, clone size, J gene, D gene, CDR3 protein, CDR3 DNA. D genes are given only for firm matches. Only part of the rows carry a size: once, few, many, or a class if the clone is expanded.

>TRBV2|.|TRBJ2-5|TRBD2
CASSEGLAAIETQYF
TGTGCCAGCAGTGAAGGACTAGCTGCGATAGAGACCCAGTACTTC
>TRBV29-1|.|TRBJ2-1|TRBD2
CSVEGLAGENEQFF
TGCAGCGTTGAAGGTCTAGCGGGGGAGAATGAGCAGTTCTTC
>TRBV6-4|.|TRBJ2-1|TRBD2
CASSDSSGGLNEQFF
TGTGCCAGCAGTGATTCTAGCGGGGGTCTCAATGAGCAGTTCTTC
>TRBV6-5|.|TRBJ1-1|TRBD1
CASSPDRGGTEAFF
TGTGCCAGCAGCCCAGACAGGGGTGGGACTGAAGCTTTCTTT
>TRBV19|.|TRBJ2-1|TRBD2
CASSMTSSGNEQFF
TGTGCCAGTAGTATGACGTCTAGCGGTAATGAGCAGTTCTTC
>TRBV5-6|.|TRBJ2-1|TRBD1
CASSQSLRGLTFLNEQFF
TGTGCCAGCAGCCAAAGCCTCAGGGGGCTTACTTTTCTCAATGAGCAGTTCTTC
>TRBV7-9|.|TRBJ2-1|.
CASGQGSYNEQFF
TGTGCCAGCGGCCAGGGCTCCTACAATGAGCAGTTCTTC
>TRBV5-1|.|TRBJ2-2|.
CASSLWPGNTGELFF
TGCGCCAGCAGCTTGTGGCCAGGGAACACCGGGGAGCTGTTTTTT
>TRBV11-1|.|TRBJ1-2|.
CASSDGPVGYTF
TGTGCCAGCAGCGATGGACCGGTTGGCTACACCTTC
>TRBV7-9|.|TRBJ2-5|.
CASSLVGTEGGETQYF
TGTGCCAGCAGCTTAGTAGGGACTGAAGGCGGGGAGACCCAGTACTTC
>TRBV5-1|.|TRBJ2-5|TRBD2
CASSLALSGVGSPETQYF
TGCGCCAGCAGCTTGGCCCTAAGCGGGGTAGGGAGTCCGGAGACCCAGTACTTC
>TRBV27|.|TRBJ2-7|.
CASSWGSSYEQYF
TGTGCCAGCAGTTGGGGTTCATCCTACGAGCAGTACTTC
>TRBV5-1|.|TRBJ1-2|.
CASSSSYRANGYTF
TGCGCCAGCAGCTCCTCCTACAGGGCCAATGGCTACACCTTC
>TRBV15|.|TRBJ2-4|.
CATSRPGVEAKNIQYF
TGTGCCACCAGCAGACCGGGGGTGGAGGCCAAAAACATTCAGTACTTC
>TRBV19|.|TRBJ2-3|TRBD1
CASSIAIRDRGSDTQYF
TGTGCCAGTAGTATAGCAATTCGGGACAGGGGATCAGATACGCAGTATTTT
>TRBV11-3|.|TRBJ2-2|TRBD2
CASSPRTSGSRDTGELFF
TGTGCCAGCAGTCCGCGGACTAGCGGGAGTCGGGACACCGGGGAGCTGTTTTTT
>TRBV2|.|TRBJ1-5|TRBD1
CASSGGQGVQPQHF
TGTGCCAGCAGTGGGGGACAGGGTGTTCAGCCCCAGCATTTT
>TRBV7-9|.|TRBJ1-1|TRBD1
CASSLAGQGYTEAFF
TGTGCCAGCAGCTTAGCGGGACAGGGGTACACTGAAGCTTTCTTT
>TRBV28|.|TRBJ1-1|.
CASSLIGVEKRNTEAFF
TGTGCCAGCAGTTTAATTGGGGTTGAAAAAAGGAACACTGAAGCTTTCTTT
>TRBV2|.|TRBJ1-1|TRBD1
CASRDRVGDTEAFF
TGTGCCAGCAGAGACAGGGTGGGGGACACTGAAGCTTTCTTT
>TRBV27|.|TRBJ2-5|TRBD2
CASSNELGLPQETQYF
TGTGCCAGCAGTAACGAATTGGGACTACCTCAAGAGACCCAGTACTTC
>TRBV29-1|.|TRBJ2-7|TRBD1
CSAWGGQGRSEQYF
TGCAGCGCTTGGGGGGGACAGGGCCGAAGTGAGCAGTACTTC
>TRBV9|few|TRBJ2-1|TRBD1
CASSGWTGTYNEQFF
TGTGCCAGCAGCGGTTGGACAGGGACCTACAATGAGCAGTTCTTC
>TRBV19|.|TRBJ2-7|.
CASSIGPFSYEQYF
TGTGCCAGTAGTATAGGTCCCTTCTCCTACGAGCAGTACTTC
>TRBV6-1|.|TRBJ2-7|.
CASSESPRGSYEQYF
TGTGCCAGCAGTGAATCCCCACGGGGTTCCTACGAGCAGTACTTC
>TRBV19|.|TRBJ1-5|.
CASSIDPSTEYSNQPQHF
TGTGCCAGTAGTATAGATCCATCGACCGAATATAGCAATCAGCCCCAGCATTTT
>TRBV2|.|TRBJ1-1|.
CASTEGGTEAFF
TGTGCCAGCACGGAGGGGGGCACTGAAGCTTTCTTT
>TRBV28|.|TRBJ1-4|.
CASRLGRFATNEKLFF
TGTGCCAGCAGGCTTGGACGGTTTGCAACTAATGAAAAACTGTTTTTT
>TRBV7-9|few|TRBJ1-1|TRBD1
CASRDRVGTEAFF
TGTGCCAGCAGGGACAGGGTCGGAACTGAAGCTTTCTTT
>TRBV6-6|.|TRBJ1-1|.
CASSPNVNTEAFF
TGTGCCAGCAGCCCGAACGTGAACACTGAAGCTTTCTTT
>TRBV15|.|TRBJ1-4|.
CATSKHRETNEKLFF
TGTGCCACCAGCAAACACAGGGAAACTAATGAAAAACTGTTTTTT
>TRBV27|.|TRBJ2-3|.
CASRRPGHNTQYF
TGTGCCAGCAGAAGACCGGGACACAATACGCAGTATTTT
>TRBV6-1|.|TRBJ2-1|TRBD2
CASSELAGGGSYNEQFF
TGTGCCAGCAGTGAGCTAGCGGGAGGTGGCTCCTACAATGAGCAGTTCTTC
>TRBV28|.|TRBJ2-3|TRBD1
CASRAGTASTDTQYF
TGTGCCAGCAGGGCCGGGACAGCTAGCACAGATACGCAGTATTTT
>TRBV27|.|TRBJ1-4|.
CASSLGGAGWELFF
TGTGCCAGCAGTTTAGGGGGGGCTGGGTGGGAACTGTTTTTT
>TRBV27|.|TRBJ2-7|TRBD2
CASSSRTSRGYEQYF
TGTGCCAGCAGTTCCCGGACTAGCAGGGGATACGAGCAGTACTTC
>TRBV11-2|.|TRBJ1-5|.
CASSQGAGQPQHF
TGTGCCAGCAGCCAGGGTGCGGGACAGCCCCAGCATTTT
>TRBV5-1|few|TRBJ1-4|TRBD1
CASTSQGAVNEKLFF
TGCGCCAGCACGTCTCAGGGGGCGGTTAATGAAAAACTGTTTTTT
>TRBV21-1|.|TRBJ2-7|.
CASSKESPLSSYEQYF
TGTGCCAGCAGCAAAGAGAGTCCGTTAAGCTCCTACGAGCAGTACTTC
>TRBV19|.|TRBJ2-7|TRBD1
CASSITGQAIYYEQYF
TGTGCCAGTAGTATTACGGGACAGGCCATTTACTACGAGCAGTACTTC
>TRBV4-3|.|TRBJ2-7|TRBD1
CASSHTLISRQGSAGLEQYF
TGCGCCAGCAGCCACACCCTGATAAGCCGACAGGGGTCGGCGGGTCTCGAGCAGTACTTC
>TRBV28|.|TRBJ1-3|.
CASSFPGNTIYF
TGTGCCAGCAGTTTTCCTGGAAACACCATATATTTT
>TRBV7-6|.|TRBJ2-7|TRBD1
CASSLANRGRSHEQYF
TGTGCCAGCAGCTTGGCTAATAGGGGGCGCTCCCACGAGCAGTACTTC
>TRBV7-9|.|TRBJ2-7|.
CASSSELGFGYEQYF
TGTGCCAGCAGCTCCGAATTGGGGTTTGGCTACGAGCAGTACTTC
>TRBV6-5|.|TRBJ1-1|.
CASSLTRNTEAFF
TGTGCCAGCAGTTTGACTAGAAACACTGAAGCTTTCTTT
>TRBV6-5|once|TRBJ1-3|.
CAAEEPGNTIYF
TGTGCCGCAGAGGAGCCGGGAAACACCATATATTTT
>TRBV5-5|.|TRBJ1-3|.
CASSLAWTVGNTIYF
TGTGCCAGCAGCTTGGCCTGGACCGTTGGAAACACCATATATTTT
>TRBV30|.|TRBJ2-3|TRBD2
CAWSASGSTDTQYF
TGTGCCTGGAGCGCTAGCGGGAGCACAGATACGCAGTATTTT
>TRBV9|.|TRBJ2-2|TRBD2
CASSALAGVVGGELFF
TGTGCCAGCAGCGCACTAGCGGGAGTCGTTGGCGGGGAGCTGTTTTTT